These 30 T cell receptor beta chains were all obtained from the same sample, sequenced in a study of identical twins. TCRdb recomputed calls from the 5' RACE reads with MiXCR, one row per CDR3 protein. The table includes about 470,000 distinct CDR3 sequences, more than 20% detected once. A further study also used this sample, focusing on T cells expressing NK-cell markers.

The sequenced material came from CD4+ T cells sorted from blood. The receptors were sampled from a woman between 18 and 30 years old in good health.

The genes are TRBV20-1 and TRBJ2-1, with 14 bases identical to TRBD2. The CDR3 has 16 amino acids. From germline, CDR1 is DFQATT and CDR2 SNEGSKA (reference sequence). J lost 1 base, V lost 6 bases, and 5 bases had no gene match. The CDR3 here is CSAAGTSGSSYNEQFF. The CDR3 nucleotides read TGCAGTGCCGCCGGGACTAGCGGGAGTTCCTACAATGAGCAGTTCTTC.

The sample holds a few counts of this clonotype. The chain has TRBV10-3 and TRBJ1-1; 7 positions agree with TRBD1. The CDR3 consists of 14 residues. Germline V gene lookup returns CDR1 ENHRY and CDR2 SYGVKD. With 8 bases clipped from V and 6 bases from J, the junction kept 12 bases outside the gene matches. The CDR3 DNA is TGTGCCATCCACAGGGGCTCCCCCTCGGCTGAAGCTTTCTTT. Its protein product is CAIHRGSPSAEAFF.

The V gene is TRBV6-1, the J gene TRBJ2-7, with TRBD2 identical over 9 bases. CDR1 and CDR2 (germline): MNHNS, SASEGT. V trimming: 8 bases; J trimming: 6 bases; junction bases outside the gene matches: 11. This CDR3 spans 14 amino acids. CDR3: CASRRDSGSSEQYF. In nucleotides, the CDR3 is TGTGCCAGCCGGAGGGATAGCGGGAGTTCCGAGCAGTACTTC.

This clonotype was observed a few times. The chain joins TRBV19 to TRBJ2-7, with 7 bases lining up with TRBD1. The CDR3 has 12 residues. J lost 2 bases, V lost 10 bases, and 5 bases had no gene match. Germline V gene sequence: CDR1 LNHDA, CDR2 SQIVND (reference sequence). The CDR3, as DNA: TGTGCCATGGCAGGGGGAACCTACGAGCAGTACTTC. Translating gives CAMAGGTYEQYF.

The chain couples TRBV5-6 to TRBJ2-3, with 7 bases that match TRBD1. V dropped 2 bases and J dropped 3; count of bases not matched to a gene: 6. Germline V gene lookup returns CDR1 SGHDT and CDR2 YYEEEE. The CDR3 contains 15 residues. CDR3 DNA: TGTGCCAGCAGCTTCGACAGGGTGATAACAGATACGCAGTATTTT. Protein product: CASSFDRVITDTQYF.

This chain connects TRBV3-1 to TRBJ2-5; D is unclear. The germline gives CDR1 LGHDT, CDR2 YNNKEL (reference sequence). With 2 bases removed from V and 5 bases from J, the gap between germline ends came to 12 bases. This CDR3 is 14 amino acids long. The CDR3 DNA sequence: TGTGCCAGCAGCCAACGAGACATCGGGGAGACCCAGTACTTC. Its translation is CASSQRDIGETQYF.

This sequence joins TRBV7-2 and TRBJ2-2; TRBD1 or TRBD2 may be the D gene (5 bases each). Per the germline V gene, CDR1 is SGHTA and CDR2 is FQGNSA. The CDR3 is 15 amino acids. Trimming took 3 bases from V and 5 from J, leaving 13 bases between them. The CDR3 loop is CASSFGDRLTGELFF. The CDR3 DNA sequence: TGTGCCAGCAGCTTCGGGGACCGCCTGACCGGGGAGCTGTTTTTT.

This clonotype was picked up a small number of times. This chain joins TRBV20-1 and TRBJ2-5; the match to TRBD1 covers 8 bases. Germline V gene data show CDR1 as DFQATT and CDR2 as SNEGSKA (reference sequence). The CDR3 is 14 amino acids. V was clipped by 5 bases and J by 2 bases; unmatched bases: 7. The CDR3 loop reads CSAFPRTGQETQYF. The DNA of the CDR3 is TGCAGTGCTTTCCCTAGGACAGGGCAAGAGACCCAGTACTTC.

J is TRBJ1-1 and V is TRBV12-3 or TRBV12-4; maybe TRBD1 (6 bases). The CDR3 spans 12 residues. Trimming pared 5 bases from V and 8 bases from J, leaving 12 bases between. CDR3 sequence reads: CASSPTGNEAFF. The CDR3 bases are TGTGCCAGCAGTCCTACAGGGAACGAAGCTTTCTTT.

The chain links TRBV12-3 or TRBV12-4 to TRBJ2-3; 9 bases map to TRBD2. CDR3 length: 15 amino acids. Trimming cost V 1 base and J 5 bases; bases outside gene matches: 4. CDR3 in DNA: TGTGCCAGCAGTTTAGTGGGGACTAGCCGAGATACGCAGTATTTT. It yields the protein CASSLVGTSRDTQYF.

Remarks on this clonotype: The germline gene is not matched at one end of the junction; a read error may be the cause. The V call is TRBV7-9, the J call TRBJ2-1; no clear D gene. The CDR3 loop spans 10 amino acids. Germline-derived CDR1 and CDR2 are SEHNR and FQNEAQ (reference sequence). The CDR3 protein is CASSYYEQFF. In nucleotides, the CDR3 is TGTGCCAGCAGCTACTATGAGCAGTTCTTC.

The chain combines TRBV7-6 with TRBJ2-3; no reliable D call. CDR3 length equals 16 residues. Germline CDR1 SGHVS, CDR2 FNYEAQ. V dropped 3 bases and J dropped 3 bases, with 16 bases sitting between them. The CDR3, as DNA: TGTGCCAGCAGCTTGAGGCAGACTGCGACGACAGATACGCAGTATTTT. Protein product: CASSLRQTATTDTQYF.

This clonotype was observed a few times. This chain joins TRBV5-1 and TRBJ1-2; 9 bases align to TRBD1. Germline CDR1 and CDR2: SGHRS and YFSETQ. This CDR3 is built from 14 residues. The J segment lost 5 bases and the V segment lost 4 bases, leaving 6 bases of the junction unmatched. As DNA, the CDR3 is TGCGCCAGCAGCCCGGGACAGGGATTTTATGGCTACACCTTC. Its protein product is CASSPGQGFYGYTF.

This clonotype was seen a few times. The rearrangement links TRBV6-1 to TRBJ1-2; D call uncertain. Germline loops: CDR1 MNHNS, CDR2 SASEGT. This CDR3 region has 15 residues. The V gene lost 6 bases and the J gene lost 4 bases, with 18 bases spanning the gap. The CDR3: CASSRTGMPGYGYTF. The CDR3 nucleotides read TGTGCCAGCAGCCGGACCGGGATGCCGGGCTATGGCTACACCTTC.

A remark on this clonotype: The junction departs from germline at one end; a sequencing error may be responsible. V gene TRBV5-1 combines with J gene TRBJ1-2, with 7 nucleotides matching TRBD1. CDR3 length: 15 amino acids. Germline CDR1 is SGHRS and CDR2 is YFSETQ. This CDR3 is CASSLDRGTGFAPRF. CDR3 DNA: TGCGCCAGCAGCTTGGACAGGGGCACGGGGTTCGCGCCACGGTTC.

This clonotype occurred a few times. This sequence joins TRBV7-9 and TRBJ2-7; D tentatively reads TRBD1 or TRBD2 (5 bases each). CDR1 and CDR2 (germline): SEHNR, FQNEAQ (reference sequence). Trimming cost V 3 bases and J 4 bases, with 19 bases left between them. The CDR3 is made up of 16 amino acids. The CDR3 here is CASSFPTGTLSYEQYF. CDR3 coding DNA: TGTGCCAGCAGCTTTCCTACCGGGACCCTTTCTTACGAGCAGTACTTC.

The chain couples TRBV29-1 to TRBJ2-7, with 7 bases identical to TRBD1. V was pared by 6 bases and J by 4 bases, with 9 bases of the junction left unmatched. Germline V gene data show CDR1 as SQVTM and CDR2 as ANQGSEA. CDR3 length: 13 amino acids. CDR3 nucleotides: TGCAGCGTCCGAAGACAGGGACCTTACGAGCAGTACTTC. This encodes CSVRRQGPYEQYF.

V usage is TRBV5-1 and J usage is TRBJ1-2; a possible D gene is TRBD1 (6 bases). Germline loops: CDR1 SGHRS, CDR2 YFSETQ. Trimming cost V 1 base and J 3 bases, with 10 bases left between them. This CDR3 is 14 amino acids long. The CDR3 loop reads CASSLTGFDYGYTF. The CDR3 DNA reads as TGCGCCAGCAGCTTGACAGGGTTCGACTATGGCTACACCTTC.

The chain joins TRBV29-1 to TRBJ2-3, with TRBD2 as a possible D gene (6 bases). The germline V gene encodes CDR1 SQVTM and CDR2 ANQGSEA. CDR3 size: 14 residues. Between the trimmed V and J ends, which lost 6 bases and 0 bases, there was a span of 13 bases. CDR3 loop: CSVGGTASTDTQYF. In DNA, the CDR3 is TGCAGCGTGGGCGGGACGGCTAGCACAGATACGCAGTATTTT.

This clonotype appeared a few times. The chain uses TRBV20-1 and TRBJ2-7, with TRBD2 identical over 8 bases. The CDR3 length is 14 residues. V lost 5 bases, J lost 4 bases, and 10 bases stayed unmatched. Looked up from germline, CDR1 is DFQATT and CDR2 is SNEGSKA (reference sequence). CDR3 residues: CSALSGSGDYEQYF. CDR3 nucleotides: TGCAGTGCTCTGAGCGGGAGCGGGGATTACGAGCAGTACTTC.

This clonotype was counted many times. The rearrangement joins TRBV5-1 to TRBJ1-1; D not certain. The V end was cut by 3 bases, the J end by 1 base, with 7 bases between. Germline V lookup: CDR1 SGHRS, CDR2 YFSETQ. The CDR3 loop spans 13 amino acids. CDR3: CASSSSRNTEAFF. The DNA for the CDR3 is TGCGCCAGCAGCTCGAGTAGGAACACTGAAGCTTTCTTT.

The rearrangement uses TRBV20-1 and TRBJ2-3, with D perhaps matching TRBD1 or TRBD2 (6 bases each). V gave up 8 bases and J gave up 2 bases, with 20 bases separating them. This CDR3 is built from 15 residues. CDR1 DFQATT and CDR2 SNEGSKA come from the germline V gene (reference sequence). CDR3 coding DNA: TGCAGTTCTCAGAAGGGGGGACGTTCCACAGATACGCAGTATTTT. Protein sequence: CSSQKGGRSTDTQYF.

This clonotype was observed a few times. The J gene is TRBJ2-5, the V gene TRBV7-6; 13 positions match TRBD2. Germline CDR1 is SGHVS and CDR2 is FNYEAQ. CDR3 size: 15 residues. The J segment lost 2 bases and the V segment lost 6 bases, leaving 3 bases of the junction unmatched. Here the CDR3 reads CASRGLAGQQETQYF. In DNA form, the CDR3 reads TGTGCCAGCAGGGGACTAGCGGGGCAACAAGAGACCCAGTACTTC.

This clonotype was seen repeatedly, ten times or more. The V call is TRBV6-5, the J call TRBJ1-2; no reliable D call. The ends were cut back, 2 bases at V and 0 bases at J, with 4 bases in the middle. CDR3 length equals 13 residues. Germline lookup yields CDR1 MNHEY and CDR2 SVGAGI. The CDR3 DNA reads as TGTGCCAGCAGTTACGGGGCTAACTATGGCTACACCTTC. Protein product: CASSYGANYGYTF.

Only a few counts were recorded for this clonotype. This sequence joins TRBV6-1 and TRBJ2-1; no clear D gene. The CDR3 is 13 residues long. V dropped 3 bases and J dropped 6 bases, with 9 bases sitting between them. CDR1 is MNHNS and CDR2 is SASEGT in the germline V gene. The CDR3 reads CASSDNNSNEQFF. DNA for the CDR3: TGTGCCAGCAGTGATAATAACTCCAATGAGCAGTTCTTC.

This clonotype came up a few times. The chain is built from TRBV7-9 and TRBJ2-3; tentatively, D is TRBD2 (5 bases). Looked up from germline, CDR1 is SEHNR and CDR2 is FQNEAQ (reference sequence). The CDR3 runs 13 residues. V was clipped by 4 bases and J by 6 bases, with 11 bases between them. CDR3 protein: CASSSTRRDTQYF. For the CDR3, the DNA is TGTGCCAGCAGCTCCACTAGACGGGATACGCAGTATTTT. Combining the CDR3 with reference TRBV7-9 and TRBJ2-3 gives the whole variable domain DTGVSQNPRHKITKRGQNVTFRCDPISEHNRLYWYRQTLGQGPEFLTYFQNEAQLEKSRLLSDRFSAERPKGSFSTLEIQRTEQGDSAMYLCASSSTRRDTQYFGPGTRLTVL.

This clonotype was counted a single time. This rearrangement joins TRBV3-1 to TRBJ1-2, with no clear D. The CDR3 runs 12 residues. The V gene lost 3 bases and the J gene lost 7 bases, with 9 bases spanning the gap. Per germline, CDR1 LGHDT and CDR2 YNNKEL (reference sequence). The chain's CDR3 is CASSQNYGGYTF. CDR3 coding DNA: TGTGCCAGCAGCCAGAATTACGGTGGCTACACCTTC.

This clonotype was counted at least ten times. The CDR3 region has the DNA TGTGCCAGCAGTGATACAGGGAGGAGGGGGGCCCAGGGAGCTTTCTTT. This gives the protein CASSDTGRRGAQGAFF. The chain links TRBV25-1 to TRBJ1-1; TRBD1 is a possible D gene (6 bases). This CDR3 contains 16 residues. The V gene's germline CDR1 is MGHDK and CDR2 SYGVNS. The V and J ends lost 3 bases and 10 bases respectively, with 24 bases between them. Using reference TRBV25-1 and TRBJ1-1 for the parts outside the CDR3, the full variable domain is EADIYQTPRYLVIGTGKKITLECSQTMGHDKMYWYQQDPGMELHLIHYSYGVNSTEKGDLSSESTVSRIRTEHFPLTLESARPSHTSQYLCASSDTGRRGAQGAFFGQGTRLTVV.

This clonotype turned up a few times. This chain joins TRBV5-1 and TRBJ2-7, with 7 bases fitting TRBD1. Germline V gene lookup returns CDR1 SGHRS and CDR2 YFSETQ. V shed 4 bases and J 0 bases; nucleotides not matched to a gene: 7. The CDR3 totals 15 residues. CDR3 sequence: CASSKTGTASYEQYF. CDR3 nucleotide sequence: TGCGCCAGCAGCAAGACCGGGACAGCCTCCTACGAGCAGTACTTC.

This clonotype was picked up many times. The chain couples TRBV5-1 to TRBJ2-1; a possible D gene is TRBD2 (5 bases). The ends were cut back, 3 bases at V and 5 bases at J, with 15 bases in the middle. The CDR3 consists of 15 residues. Germline V lookup: CDR1 SGHRS, CDR2 YFSETQ. CDR3 protein: CASSSGEGFDNEQFF. In DNA, the CDR3 is TGCGCCAGCAGCTCTGGTGAGGGCTTCGACAATGAGCAGTTCTTC.